The clone carrying this T cell receptor (beta chain) was seen at least ten times. This specimen belongs to a study of blood T cell repertoires in COVID-19. Some clones are missing from TCRdb's copy, which holds only in-frame ones; the method was immunoSEQ multiplex PCR. The table shows roughly 330,000 clones, with about 89% occurring only once. Each recovered donor of Cohort 3 presented with two negative PCRs, clearance, or symptom resolution. CDR1 and CDR2 (germline): LNHDA, SQIVND (reference sequence). V lost 6 bases to trimming and J lost 6 bases; unmatched junction nucleotides: 10. The CDR3 totals 15 residues.

The V call is TRBV19, the J call TRBJ2-1; TRBD2 aligns across 8 bases. Sequencing used PBMCs or T cells enriched from blood (not recorded which). The source of this sequence is a woman aged 25-40 years who had recovered from COVID-19. The CDR3 spells CASSHPGLGGNEQFF. The CDR3, as DNA: TGTGCCAGTAGCCATCCGGGACTAGGGGGCAATGAGCAGTTCTTC. The whole variable domain, filled in from reference TRBV19 and TRBJ2-1, reads DGGITQSPKYLFRKEGQNVTLSCEQNLNHDAMYWYRQDPGQGLRLIYYSQIVNDFQKGDIAEGYSVSREKKESFPLTVTSAQKNPTAFYLCASSHPGLGGNEQFFGPGTRLTVL.